The clone carrying this TCR beta chain was counted at least ten times. The trim removed 5 bases at V and 4 bases at J, leaving 6 bases unmatched. Germline CDR1 and CDR2: MDHEN and SYDVKM. The CDR3 is 14 residues long. This sample stems from a study of T cells in Graves' hyperthyroidism and ophthalmopathy. Amplification of TCR beta CDR3 regions used RNA as the template. When the TCR CDR3 underwent first-round RT-PCR, the HTBI primer set was used. TCRdb analysed the multiplex PCR reads with MiXCR anew, one entry per CDR3 protein. The sample lists approximately 600,000 distinct CDR3 sequences; about 15% were seen once.

This sequence was found in a woman in her thirties or forties with Graves' ophthalmopathy. The sample taken for sequencing was blood. V usage is TRBV28 and J usage is TRBJ2-5, with 8 bases that match TRBD2. The CDR3 nucleotides read TGTGCCAGCAGTCTTCCCCGGGGGGGAGAGACCCAGTACTTC. Its translation: CASSLPRGGETQYF.